The 13 T cell receptor beta chains listed next were all sequenced from one sample in a study of regulatory T cells in long-lasting Graves disease. Arm-PCR of CDR3 regions and iRepertoire HTBI primers were used to build TCR beta libraries. Each CDR3 protein is one row after TCRdb ran MiXCR on the multiplex PCR reads. The sample has 350,000 to 450,000 distinct CDR3 sequences; 21% are singletons. Time point: persistent/refractory GD, antithyroid drugs over 5 years with positive TRAb. RNA extracted from PBMCs served as the sequencing template. This material consisted of peripheral blood mononuclear cells (PBMCs), taken when the disease was refractory, from a patient treated with antithyroid drugs. All receptors come from a female donor with Graves disease.

This clonotype was detected a few times. The chain combines TRBV15 with TRBJ2-7; D remains unclear. Germline V gene data show CDR1 as LNHNV and CDR2 as YYDKDF (reference sequence). V shed 3 bases and J shed 3 bases, with 6 bases lying between them. The CDR3 is 12 amino acids. This chain's CDR3 is CATSSGDYEQYF. In DNA form, the CDR3 reads TGTGCCACCAGCAGTGGGGACTACGAGCAGTACTTC.

This clonotype was observed many times. CDR3 amino acids: CASRLLGSQETQYF. The CDR3 coding sequence is TGTGCCAGCAGGCTCCTCGGGTCCCAAGAGACCCAGTACTTC. The chain couples TRBV6-1 to TRBJ2-5; D remains unclear. V was trimmed by 6 bases and J by 1 base, leaving 12 bases between them. CDR1 and CDR2 from the germline V gene are MNHNS and SASEGT. This CDR3 has 14 residues.

This clonotype has a count of ten or more. J is TRBJ2-7 and V is TRBV7-9; D tentatively fits TRBD1 or TRBD2 (6 bases each). Germline CDR1 reads SEHNR; CDR2 reads FQNEAQ (reference sequence). V shed 1 base and J shed 5 bases, with 15 bases lying between them. The CDR3 has 15 residues. CDR3 nucleotides: TGTGCCAGCAGCTTAGTACAGGGCGGGAAGGACGAGCAGTACTTC. Translating it yields CASSLVQGGKDEQYF. Full variable domain (rest looked up from reference TRBV7-9 and TRBJ2-7): DTGVSQNPRHKITKRGQNVTFRCDPISEHNRLYWYRQTLGQGPEFLTYFQNEAQLEKSRLLSDRFSAERPKGSFSTLEIQRTEQGDSAMYLCASSLVQGGKDEQYFGPGTRLTVT.

The CDR3 DNA reads as TGTGCCACCATTTCGTCCAGCGGGAGCAATGAGCAGTTCTTC. Its protein is CATISSSGSNEQFF. The rearrangement links TRBV24-1 to TRBJ2-1, with TRBD2 identical over 8 bases. Losses at the gene ends were 8 bases for V and 6 bases for J; bases not matched to a gene: 8. In germline, CDR1 is KGHDR, CDR2 SFDVKD. The CDR3 is 14 residues long.

This clonotype was seen only a few times. At one end the junction does not follow the germline gene, possibly because of a read error. J is TRBJ2-4 and V is TRBV5-1; either TRBD1 or TRBD2 may supply D (7 bases each). The CDR3 covers 16 residues. Germline CDR1 and CDR2: SGHRS and YFSETQ. The CDR3 sequence is CASSFPSDREGYIQYF. As DNA, the CDR3 is TGTGCCAGCAGTTTCCCGTCCGACAGGGAGGGATACATTCAGTACTTC.

This clonotype was seen many times. The chain uses TRBV9 and TRBJ1-1; possibly TRBD1 for D (6 bases). Looked up from germline, CDR1 is SGDLS and CDR2 is YYNGEE. The CDR3 loop spans 15 amino acids. Between the trimmed V and J ends, which lost 3 bases and 3 bases, there was a span of 15 bases. Written as DNA, the CDR3 is TGTGCCAGCAGCGCCACTCGGGGGCGTCACACTGAAGCTTTCTTT. This sequence encodes CASSATRGRHTEAFF.

This clonotype was recorded many times. V is TRBV2 and J is TRBJ1-4; D gene uncertain. The germline V gene has CDR1 SNHLY and CDR2 FYNNEI. Trimming took 2 bases from V and 11 from J, leaving 12 bases between them. CDR3 length equals 13 residues. CDR3 sequence: CASSEIGGEKLFF. CDR3 in DNA: TGTGCCAGCAGTGAAATAGGCGGCGAGAAACTGTTTTTT.

This clonotype has a count of ten or more. The genes are TRBV2 and TRBJ1-2; D perhaps matches TRBD1 (5 bases). This CDR3 comprises 13 residues. The germline V and J ends were trimmed by 4 bases and 2 bases, with 8 bases remaining between them. Germline V gene data show CDR1 as SNHLY and CDR2 as FYNNEI. This CDR3 reads CASSVSGNYGYTF. The CDR3 DNA is TGTGCCAGCAGTGTTTCAGGGAACTATGGCTACACCTTC.

This clonotype showed up just a few times. The chain is built from TRBV20-1 and TRBJ1-5; possibly TRBD1 for D (5 bases). The germline V gene encodes CDR1 DFQATT and CDR2 SNEGSKA (reference sequence). The CDR3 is made up of 14 amino acids. V lost 5 bases to trimming and J lost 9 bases, with 20 bases between them. The CDR3 bases are TGCAGTGCTTCACCAGGGACGGGTTCTGTGCCCCAGCATTTT. Translating it yields CSASPGTGSVPQHF.

This clonotype was recorded at least ten times. V gene TRBV19 combines with J gene TRBJ1-5, with D unresolved. The CDR3 runs 16 residues. Germline CDR1 LNHDA, CDR2 SQIVND (reference sequence). Trimming pared 7 bases from V and 0 bases from J, leaving 16 bases between. The CDR3, as DNA: TGTGCCAGTAAACAGATACCTTCCCATAGCAATCAGCCCCAGCATTTT. Translating it yields CASKQIPSHSNQPQHF. The full variable domain, in which reference TRBV19 and TRBJ1-5 provide the parts outside the CDR3, is DGGITQSPKYLFRKEGQNVTLSCEQNLNHDAMYWYRQDPGQGLRLIYYSQIVNDFQKGDIAEGYSVSREKKESFPLTVTSAQKNPTAFYLCASKQIPSHSNQPQHFGDGTRLSIL.

The chain combines TRBV19 with TRBJ2-7; 11 nucleotides agree with TRBD1. The CDR3 sequence is 16 residues long. Losses at the gene ends were 5 bases for V and 2 bases for J; bases not matched to a gene: 8. Germline CDR1 reads LNHDA; CDR2 reads SQIVND (reference sequence). The CDR3 DNA follows: TGTGCCAGTAGTCGCCTTCCGGGACAGGGGGCCTACGAGCAGTACTTC. Residues: CASSRLPGQGAYEQYF.

The DNA of the CDR3 is TGTGCCAGCAGTGAGTCTGGAGGGAGGGGCACTGAAGCTTTCTTT. Translating gives CASSESGGRGTEAFF. The chain has TRBV6-1 and TRBJ1-1; weak D call: TRBD1 (5 bases). This CDR3 comprises 15 residues. Germline values: CDR1 MNHNS, CDR2 SASEGT. The V gene lost 3 bases and the J gene lost 4 bases, with 15 bases spanning the gap.

This chain joins TRBV5-5 and TRBJ2-7; 12 bases line up with TRBD1. The CDR3 is 15 residues long. CDR1 and CDR2 (germline): SGHKS, YYEKEE (reference sequence). The V and J ends lost 5 bases and 5 bases, in that order; junction bases with no gene match: 8. CDR3: CASRSPGTGGDEQYF. CDR3 DNA sequence: TGTGCCAGCAGATCACCCGGGACAGGGGGCGACGAGCAGTACTTC.